This TCR beta chain came from a study of T-cell reconstitution after alpha-beta-depleted transplantation in children. The authors prepared the TCRbeta library with unique molecular identifiers. Each CDR3 protein gets one entry after TCRdb re-called the PCR reads with MiXCR. The repertoire consists of some 600,000 distinct CDR3 sequences, with roughly 17% occurring once and the leading ten covering 1.1%. This clonotype has more than one count but fewer than ten. There are 16 residues in the CDR3. V trimming: 3 bases; J trimming: 7 bases; junction bases outside the gene matches: 12. In germline, CDR1 is MNHEY, CDR2 SVGAGI.

The sequences come from PBMCs from the stem cell graft donor, collected from the stem cell graft. The sequence was obtained from a human donor who donated a stem cell graft to a child with acute myeloid leukemia. This chain connects TRBV6-5 to TRBJ2-3, with 8 nucleotides matching TRBD2. CDR3 amino acids: CASSYSGLVYVNTQYF. Here the CDR3 DNA reads TGTGCCAGCAGTTATTCGGGACTAGTTTATGTAAATACGCAGTATTTT.